This TCR beta chain was sequenced for a study of blood T cells in healthy people across ages. Study-wide context: About one barcoded beta molecule per two T cells was the capture yield of template switching.

Each donor had 7.5 to 10 milliliters of peripheral blood drawn. A J-beta primer mix and a sample-barcoded 5' primer were used in a second PCR of roughly 6 to 11 cycles. Every cDNA was tagged by a template-switch adaptor with 12 random nucleotides. Each CDR3 protein is one row after TCRdb ran MiXCR on the 5' RACE reads. Of some 550,000 distinct CDR3 sequences in the sample, 47% were seen once. Study-wide results and limits: Per million T cells, the diversity of TCR beta decreased roughly linearly as age advanced.

This clonotype was seen at least ten times. Its cognate antigen is unknown. The CDR3 totals 13 residues. The V and J ends lost 0 bases and 7 bases respectively, with 13 bases between them. Germline assignment: CDR1 SQVTM and CDR2 ANQGSEA. The sample was blood. This rearrangement joins TRBV29-1 to TRBJ2-7; D remains ambiguous. This receptor was identified in an older man in good health. CDR3 sequence reads: CSVEDSTSSEQYF. Here the CDR3 DNA reads TGCAGCGTTGAAGATTCGACCTCCAGTGAGCAGTACTTC.